The rows below give T cell receptor beta chains drawn from one sample of a study of beta chain features in type 1 diabetes. The assay was immunoSEQ multiplex PCR, and TCRdb's table has in-frame clones only and misses some. In the table there are around 500,000 clones, roughly 11% of which are singletons. The specimen sequenced was naive CD4+ T cells from blood. These receptors all come from a woman in her late teens or twenties in good health. CDR3s leave out the opening cysteine and the closing phenylalanine or tryptophan. The size field is filled for only some rows; it gives once, few, many or a size class.

clone size: few
V gene: TRBV4-3
J gene: TRBJ1-2
CDR3 protein: ASSQGTGTNYGYT

clone size: NA
V gene: TRBV19
J gene: TRBJ2-4
CDR3 protein: ASSIQGLLAKNIQY

clone size: few
V gene: TRBV5-4
J gene: TRBJ2-7
CDR3 protein: ASSLNYYEQY

clone size: few
V gene: TRBV11-2
J gene: TRBJ2-1
CDR3 protein: ASSLAAGLNNEQF

clone size: few
V gene: TRBV10-3
J gene: TRBJ1-1
CDR3 protein: AISADINTEAF

clone size: few
V gene: TRBV6-6
J gene: TRBJ2-3
CDR3 protein: ASSSTTDTQY

clone size: few
V gene: TRBV6-5
J gene: TRBJ1-1
CDR3 protein: ASSYLAKTNEAF

clone size: NA
V gene: TRBV7-9
J gene: TRBJ2-3
CDR3 protein: AIWTVQDTQY

clone size: NA
V gene: TRBV7-6
J gene: TRBJ2-6
CDR3 protein: ASSLPRTDGSGANVLT

clone size: NA
V gene: TRBV29-1
J gene: TRBJ1-2
CDR3 protein: SVGGRGYGYT

clone size: NA
V gene: TRBV9
J gene: TRBJ1-1
CDR3 protein: ASSPRAGGLMNTEAF

clone size: NA
V gene: TRBV9
J gene: TRBJ1-6
CDR3 protein: ASSVDPGFDSPLH

clone size: few
V gene: TRBV9
J gene: TRBJ1-2
CDR3 protein: ASSVARRWGYGYT

clone size: NA
V gene: TRBV7-9
J gene: TRBJ2-7
CDR3 protein: ASSSRRDKPYEQY

clone size: few
V gene: TRBV7-2
J gene: TRBJ1-4
CDR3 protein: ASSILRNEKLF

clone size: NA
V gene: TRBV7-2
J gene: TRBJ2-5
CDR3 protein: ASSLDRGREETQY

clone size: NA
V gene: TRBV29-1
J gene: TRBJ1-2
CDR3 protein: SVGGNYGYT

clone size: few
V gene: TRBV2
J gene: TRBJ2-7
CDR3 protein: ASSVVEFQY

clone size: NA
V gene: TRBV9
J gene: TRBJ1-2
CDR3 protein: ASSAHWTVDYGYT

clone size: NA
V gene: TRBV2
J gene: TRBJ2-1
CDR3 protein: ASTFRNIYNEQF

clone size: NA
V gene: TRBV7-2
J gene: TRBJ1-1
CDR3 protein: ASTERWEGTEAF

clone size: NA
V gene: TRBV5-6
J gene: TRBJ2-5
CDR3 protein: ASRQTGEKETQY

clone size: NA
V gene: TRBV2
J gene: TRBJ1-4
CDR3 protein: ASARRQRNEKLF

clone size: NA
V gene: TRBV9
J gene: TRBJ2-1
CDR3 protein: ASSKNNEQF

clone size: NA
V gene: TRBV28
J gene: TRBJ1-2
CDR3 protein: ASSLLGTNYGYT

clone size: few
V gene: TRBV7-9
J gene: TRBJ2-2
CDR3 protein: ASSLGGLSGELF

clone size: NA
V gene: TRBV30
J gene: TRBJ1-2
CDR3 protein: AWSVQGEGYGYT

clone size: few
V gene: TRBV5-1
J gene: TRBJ2-3
CDR3 protein: ASSLSSGGGTDTQY

clone size: few
V gene: TRBV7-2
J gene: TRBJ2-1
CDR3 protein: ASSPYGTLYNEQF

clone size: few
V gene: TRBV30
J gene: TRBJ2-1
CDR3 protein: AWSLGLYNEQF

clone size: NA
V gene: TRBV27
J gene: TRBJ2-1
CDR3 protein: ASSLRLGLINEQF

clone size: few
V gene: TRBV29-1
J gene: TRBJ1-3
CDR3 protein: SVQGTLSSGNTIY

clone size: NA
V gene: TRBV7-2
J gene: TRBJ2-7
CDR3 protein: ASRLGTVGRAYEQY

clone size: NA
V gene: TRBV7-3
J gene: TRBJ2-2
CDR3 protein: ASSVQGNTGELF

clone size: few
V gene: TRBV9
J gene: TRBJ2-7
CDR3 protein: ASSTGQGRYEQY

clone size: NA
V gene: TRBV18
J gene: TRBJ2-7
CDR3 protein: ASGTGAAYEQY

clone size: NA
V gene: TRBV5-1
J gene: TRBJ2-1
CDR3 protein: ASSTQAVPGGEQF

clone size: few
V gene: TRBV9
J gene: TRBJ1-6
CDR3 protein: ASSARDRGRAPLH

clone size: NA
V gene: TRBV29-1
J gene: TRBJ2-3
CDR3 protein: SVPTAPDTQY

clone size: NA
V gene: TRBV29-1
J gene: TRBJ2-6
CDR3 protein: SVESGANVLT

clone size: few
V gene: TRBV9
J gene: TRBJ1-2
CDR3 protein: ASSRDGDYGYT

clone size: NA
V gene: TRBV2
J gene: TRBJ1-1
CDR3 protein: ASSPLGMGTEAF

clone size: NA
V gene: TRBV4-2
J gene: TRBJ2-1
CDR3 protein: ASSPGLRLGREQF

clone size: few
V gene: TRBV7-9
J gene: TRBJ2-5
CDR3 protein: ASTLRGTGETQY

clone size: few
V gene: TRBV4-3
J gene: TRBJ1-2
CDR3 protein: ASSQDTPYGYT